This T cell receptor (beta chain) stems from a study of T cell responses to AZD1222 COVID-19 vaccine. Whole-study results and caveats: Spike-spanning, vaccine-associated CD4 TCRs were dominant at 160-218 and 743-854. Donor demographics were predominantly white British with a female majority; clonal diversity may be underestimated.

About this clone: Its antigen is currently unknown.

The protocol was immunoSEQ multiplex PCR, while the TCRdb copy is restricted to in-frame clones and leaves out a portion. The table records 90,000 to 110,000 clones, around nine tenths of them present only once. Per the germline V gene, CDR1 is SGHRS and CDR2 is YFSETQ. The ends were cut back, 4 bases at V and 4 bases at J, with 9 bases in the middle. This CDR3 has 13 residues. The sequence was collected from an adult in good health. The V call is TRBV5-1, the J call TRBJ2-1; D uncertain. The starting material was peripheral blood, obtained on day 0 of AZD1222 vaccination. The CDR3 region is CASSTGRYNEQFF. CDR3 coding DNA: TGCGCCAGCAGCACTGGACGGTACAATGAGCAGTTCTTC.